These T cell receptor beta chains were read from a single sample in a study of T cell changes during pregnancy in multiple sclerosis. Repertoires were generated with immunoSEQ multiplex PCR, while TCRdb's copy carries only in-frame clones and drops some. The repertoire holds around 110,000 clones, with just under 95% as singletons. Sequenced here: peripheral blood, sampled in the third trimester of pregnancy. These receptors all come from a female donor in good health, enrolled as a control in a pregnancy study. Each CDR3 is given with its conserved first and last residue. A D gene is named only where the DNA matches it firmly. Clone size is stated in some rows and not others, as once, few, many or a class when expanded.

v_call	clone_size	j_call	d_call	cdr3_nt	cdr3_aa
TRBV27	-	TRBJ1-5	-	TGTGCCAGCAGAATACATAGCAATCAGCCCCAGCATTTT	CASRIHSNQPQHF
TRBV9	-	TRBJ2-3	TRBD2	TGTGCCAGCAGCGTAGCGGCCGGGACTAGCGGGGGGACTAGCACAGATACGCAGTATTTT	CASSVAAGTSGGTSTDTQYF
TRBV7-9	once	TRBJ1-1	-	TGTGCCAGCAGCTTAGTGGCGGGTTCGGGCACTGAAGCTTTCTTT	CASSLVAGSGTEAFF
TRBV6-1	-	TRBJ2-3	-	TGTGCCAGCAGTCGGGAAAACACAGATACGCAGTATTTT	CASSRENTDTQYF
TRBV5-8	-	TRBJ1-1	-	TGTGCCAGCAGCTTGTCGACCTCGGGGAACACTGAAGCTTTCTTT	CASSLSTSGNTEAFF
TRBV5-4	-	TRBJ2-1	TRBD2	TGTGCCAGCAGCTTCGGACTAGCGGGGGGTTTTAATGAGCAGTTCTTC	CASSFGLAGGFNEQFF
TRBV15	-	TRBJ2-3	TRBD1	TGTGCCACCAGCAGAGAGAGTGCGACAGGGGGTGGAGATACGCAGTATTTT	CATSRESATGGGDTQYF
TRBV30	once	TRBJ1-5	-	TGTGCCTGGAGGATATCCCAGGGCGGGCCCCAGCATTTT	CAWRISQGGPQHF
TRBV15	-	TRBJ2-1	-	TGTGCCACCAGCAGAGAGGGCCGGTTCAATGAGCAGTTCTTC	CATSREGRFNEQFF
TRBV6-4	-	TRBJ1-5	-	TGTGCCAGCAGTGACTCCCTGAACATGACAGATGGGTATGCGGACGGAGCTAATCAGCCCCAGCATTTT	CASSDSLNMTDGYADGANQPQHF
TRBV7-9	-	TRBJ2-1	TRBD2	TGTGCCAGCAGCCTGCTAGCGGGGGTCGTCAATGAGCAGTTCTTC	CASSLLAGVVNEQFF
TRBV6-5	-	TRBJ2-5	TRBD2	TGTGCCAGCAGTTCCTCTAGCGGGGGACTCGAGACCCAGTACTTC	CASSSSSGGLETQYF
TRBV15	-	TRBJ2-1	-	TGTGCCACCAGCAGAGACCTCCGGGGTTACAATGAGCAGTTCTTC	CATSRDLRGYNEQFF
TRBV11-2	-	TRBJ1-1	-	TGTGCCAGCGGCTACAGGAACACTGAAGCTTTCTTT	CASGYRNTEAFF
TRBV7-9	-	TRBJ1-4	-	TGTGCCAGCGTGAGGGCGTCGGGTGAAAAACTGTTTTTT	CASVRASGEKLFF
TRBV6-6	-	TRBJ1-5	-	TGTGCCAGCAGCCTTGAGGTGAGCAATCAGCCCCAGCATTTT	CASSLEVSNQPQHF
TRBV27	once	TRBJ1-1	TRBD1	TGTGCCAGCAGTCTCGACAGGGGCGGGACTGAAGCTTTCTTT	CASSLDRGGTEAFF
TRBV7-3	-	TRBJ1-1	-	TGTGCCAGCAGCCCAAGCAGGGACTTGAACACTGAAGCTTTCTTT	CASSPSRDLNTEAFF
TRBV9	-	TRBJ2-7	TRBD2	TGTGCCAGCAGCACCGGGGGGGGATTGGGCTACGAGCAGTACTTC	CASSTGGGLGYEQYF
TRBV5-4	few	TRBJ1-2	TRBD1	TGTGCCAGCAGCTTGACAGGGGATAGCTATGGCTACACCTTC	CASSLTGDSYGYTF
TRBV27	-	TRBJ2-2	TRBD1	TGTGCCAGCAGTTTCCCACAGGGGGTGCTACCTGGGGAGCTGTTTTTT	CASSFPQGVLPGELFF
TRBV9	-	TRBJ2-7	TRBD1	TGTGCCAGCAGCGTAGAGGGGGCTCTATCCTACGAGCAGTACTTC	CASSVEGALSYEQYF
TRBV5-1	-	TRBJ2-7	TRBD1	TGCGCCAGCAGCTTGCGGGGACAGGAATCCTACGAGCAGTACTTC	CASSLRGQESYEQYF
TRBV2	once	TRBJ1-2	-	TGTGCCAGCAGCAAATCTACAGGGATATCGGGCTACACCTTC	CASSKSTGISGYTF
TRBV2	few	TRBJ1-4	-	TGTGCCAGCAGTGAATTGGGCCGGGGTAATGAAAAACTGTTTTTT	CASSELGRGNEKLFF
TRBV14	-	TRBJ1-1	TRBD1	TGTGCCAGCAGCCGTTTGGACAGGGAGGACACTGAAGCTTTCTTT	CASSRLDREDTEAFF
TRBV7-2	-	TRBJ2-1	TRBD1	TGTGCCAGCAGCTTTCCGGGACAGGGGAGTTACAATGAGCAGTTCTTC	CASSFPGQGSYNEQFF
TRBV19	-	TRBJ1-1	-	TGTGCCAGTAGTGTCGTGGGGGGGACGACTGAAGCTTTCTTT	CASSVVGGTTEAFF
TRBV7-3	-	TRBJ2-1	TRBD2	TGTGCCAGCAGCGCCCTAGCGGGGTTTTTGAATGAGCAGTTCTTC	CASSALAGFLNEQFF
TRBV5-1	-	TRBJ2-3	-	TGCGCCAGCAGCCCGTCAACGGCGGGGGCCTTCACAGATACGCAGTATTTT	CASSPSTAGAFTDTQYF
TRBV6-4	medium-sized	TRBJ2-3	TRBD2	TGTGCCAGCAGTGACTCAGCGGGGGGGCCAGATACGCAGTATTTT	CASSDSAGGPDTQYF
TRBV7-2	-	TRBJ2-3	TRBD1	TGTGCCAGCAGTATTACAGGGGGCGATACGCAGTATTTT	CASSITGGDTQYF
TRBV7-8	-	TRBJ1-5	-	TGTGCCAGCAGCCGACCGGGAGAAAGTCAGCCCCAGCATTTT	CASSRPGESQPQHF
TRBV9	-	TRBJ2-2	-	TGTGCCAGCAGCGTAGCCATCGGGGGAGGCACCGGGGAGCTGTTTTTT	CASSVAIGGGTGELFF
TRBV7-2	-	TRBJ2-3	TRBD1	TGTGCCAGCAGTCGAACAGGGGGTGGCACAGATACGCAGTATTTT	CASSRTGGGTDTQYF
TRBV18	once	TRBJ2-3	TRBD1	TGTGCCAGCTCACCACCCGACAGGGCGGCGTATTTT	CASSPPDRAAYF
TRBV19	-	TRBJ2-3	TRBD1	TGTGCCAGTAGTTGGGGGACAGGGAGAGGAGATACGCAGTATTTT	CASSWGTGRGDTQYF
TRBV19	once	TRBJ2-1	TRBD2	TGTGCCAGTAGGCGGGGGAATAGCGGGGTGTACAATGAGCAGTTCTTC	CASRRGNSGVYNEQFF
TRBV30	once	TRBJ1-4	TRBD1	TGTGCCTGGCTACGACAGGGGGAGGGCGAAAAACTGTTTTTT	CAWLRQGEGEKLFF
TRBV7-8	-	TRBJ1-2	-	TGTGCCAGCAGCTTAGCGGGGGGTCTCTATGGCTACACCTTC	CASSLAGGLYGYTF
TRBV9	once	TRBJ1-1	-	TGTGCCAGCAGAGGGAGGGGTTGGGAGTGGGTCGACACTGAAGCTTTCTTT	CASRGRGWEWVDTEAFF
TRBV9	-	TRBJ2-7	TRBD1	TGTGCCAGCAGCGACCGGGGGACAGGGGCCTACGAGCAGTACTTC	CASSDRGTGAYEQYF
TRBV11-2	-	TRBJ1-2	-	TGTGCCAGCAGCCCGGGAGGGGTCTATGGCTACACCTTC	CASSPGGVYGYTF
TRBV5-6	-	TRBJ1-2	TRBD1	TGTGCCAGCAGCTTCCGGGACAGGGTGTTCAACTATGGCTACACCTTC	CASSFRDRVFNYGYTF
TRBV19	-	TRBJ2-2	TRBD1	TGTGCCAGTAGTACGCCCGACAGGGGGCTCGGCGGGGAGCTGTTTTTT	CASSTPDRGLGGELFF